Listed here are 30 T cell receptor beta chains from one sample, sequenced in a study of cytomegalovirus exposure and HLA in healthy donors. The PCR made use of 60 Vbeta and 13 Jbeta primers. Sequencing used immunoSEQ multiplex PCR; TCRdb keeps in-frame clones, though not all of them. The data show approximately 190,000 clones, about four fifths seen once. Sequencing was performed on PBMCs. The receptor source for this set is a boy between 2 and 15 years old in good health and CMV-seronegative.

In its sample, this clone was seen a few times. The J gene is TRBJ2-5, the V gene TRBV5-1; 7 nucleotides align to TRBD2. The CDR3 consists of 16 residues. Germline CDR1 SGHRS, CDR2 YFSETQ. J gave up 5 bases and V 4 bases, and 14 bases lay outside the gene matches. The CDR3 protein is CASSSGTTLERETQYF. Here the CDR3 DNA reads TGCGCCAGCAGCAGCGGGACTACCCTTGAGAGGGAGACCCAGTACTTC. The variable domain in full, with the rest retrieved from reference TRBV5-1 and TRBJ2-5, is KAGVTQTPRYLIKTRGQQVTLSCSPISGHRSVSWYQQTPGQGLQFLFEYFSETQRNKGNFPGRFSGRQFSNSRSEMNVSTLELGDSALYLCASSSGTTLERETQYFGPGTRLLVL.

The chain uses TRBV7-2 and TRBJ2-7, with D possibly TRBD2 on 6 matching bases. V lost 3 bases and J 0 bases, leaving 12 bases between the germline ends. CDR1 is SGHTA, CDR2 FQGNSA, per germline. The CDR3 runs to 15 residues. Here the CDR3 DNA reads TGTGCCAGCAGCTTGGGGGGAGTAAGCTCCTACGAGCAGTACTTC. This gives the protein CASSLGGVSSYEQYF.

V and J are TRBV5-4 and TRBJ2-5; D may be TRBD2 (5 bases). Germline V gene sequence: CDR1 SGHNT, CDR2 YYREEE (reference sequence). V shed 2 bases and J shed 1 base, with 9 bases lying between them. This CDR3 is built from 14 residues. The DNA for the CDR3 is TGTGCCAGCAGCTTAGAGGGAGTCCAAGAGACCCAGTACTTC. Its protein product is CASSLEGVQETQYF.

This chain links TRBV7-2 with TRBJ2-7, with D possibly matching TRBD1 (6 bases). The germline CDR1 and CDR2 sequences are SGHTA and FQGNSA. This CDR3 has 14 amino acids. The ends were cut back, 5 bases at V and 0 bases at J, with 11 bases in the middle. The CDR3: CASSQQGSSYEQYF. The DNA of the CDR3 is TGTGCCAGCAGCCAACAGGGTAGCTCCTACGAGCAGTACTTC.

This sequence joins TRBV29-1 and TRBJ1-2; tentative D call: TRBD1 (5 bases). CDR1 is SQVTM and CDR2 is ANQGSEA in the germline V gene. This CDR3 is built from 13 residues. V was pared by 6 bases and J by 4 bases, with 15 bases between. The CDR3 loop reads CSVTALSTYGYTF. The DNA of the CDR3 is TGCAGCGTGACAGCTCTTTCTACCTATGGCTACACCTTC.

This clone was seen more than once but under ten times. The chain carries TRBV5-6 and TRBJ1-1, with a possible D match to TRBD1 (5 bases). The CDR3 runs 14 residues. V lost 1 base and J 4 bases, leaving 11 bases between the germline ends. The germline V gene encodes CDR1 SGHDT and CDR2 YYEEEE. In DNA form, the CDR3 reads TGTGCCAGCAGCTTGAGGGGCTTGAGCACTGAAGCTTTCTTT. Amino acid sequence: CASSLRGLSTEAFF. The variable domain in full, completed from reference TRBV5-6 and TRBJ1-1, reads DAGVTQSPTHLIKTRGQQVTLRCSPKSGHDTVSWYQQALGQGPQFIFQYYEEEERQRGNFPDRFSGHQFPNYSSELNVNALLLGDSALYLCASSLRGLSTEAFFGQGTRLTVV.

Of note for this clone: At one end the junction does not follow the germline gene, possibly because of a read error. The gene calls are TRBV9 and TRBJ2-5; D remains ambiguous. Germline-derived CDR1 and CDR2 are SGDLS and YYNGEE. The CDR3 consists of 14 residues. CDR3 loop: CASNVAAVLSTQYF. CDR3 nucleotides: TGTGCCAGCAACGTAGCTGCAGTATTATCGACCCAGTACTTC.

This clone occurred once. The chain couples TRBV29-1 to TRBJ1-1; D might be TRBD1 (5 bases). CDR3 length equals 12 residues. Germline CDR1 SQVTM, CDR2 ANQGSEA. V lost 5 bases and J lost 0, with 7 bases in between. The CDR3 bases are TGCAGCGTTCAGGGAATGAACACTGAAGCTTTCTTT. Amino acid sequence: CSVQGMNTEAFF.

The chain combines TRBV5-1 with TRBJ1-5; no clear D. Germline CDR1 SGHRS, CDR2 YFSETQ. CDR3 length: 14 amino acids. V was shortened by 7 bases and J by 7 bases, with 18 bases between the two germline ends. CDR3 sequence: CASAKGVTGQPQHF. CDR3 coding DNA: TGCGCCAGCGCAAAGGGAGTAACGGGGCAGCCCCAGCATTTT.

V and J are TRBV27 and TRBJ1-1, with D unresolved. V was clipped by 5 bases and J by 1 base, with 8 bases between them. CDR3 size: 13 residues. CDR1 is MNHEY, CDR2 SMNVEV, per germline (reference sequence). This CDR3 is CASSALKNTEAFF. Here the CDR3 DNA reads TGTGCCAGCAGTGCCCTAAAGAACACTGAAGCTTTCTTT.

This clone was observed a handful of times. This rearrangement joins TRBV5-6 to TRBJ2-7; 9 nucleotides agree with TRBD2. The ends lost 4 bases at V and 0 bases at J; junction bases unmatched: 8. The germline V gene encodes CDR1 SGHDT and CDR2 YYEEEE. This CDR3 is 16 amino acids long. The CDR3 reads CASSPAGGYSSYEQYF. CDR3 in DNA: TGTGCCAGCAGCCCAGCGGGGGGTTATAGCTCCTACGAGCAGTACTTC.

The chain recombines TRBV25-1 with TRBJ1-4; the match to TRBD1 covers 7 bases. The CDR3 loop spans 15 amino acids. The ends lost 6 bases at V and 0 bases at J; junction bases unmatched: 4. Germline V lookup: CDR1 MGHDK, CDR2 SYGVNS. CDR3 protein: CASSPGGSTNEKLFF. CDR3 DNA: TGTGCCAGCAGCCCAGGGGGGTCAACTAATGAAAAACTGTTTTTT.

This clone was recorded only once. The genes are TRBV4-2 and TRBJ1-2; D is perhaps TRBD1 (5 bases). The germline V gene has CDR1 LGHNA and CDR2 YNFKEQ. V shed 3 bases and J shed 8 bases, with 22 bases lying between them. The CDR3 sequence is 16 residues long. The CDR3 nucleotides are TGTGCCAGCAGCCACAACCTGCAGGGCTGTGTAGGGGGCTACACCTTC. This codes for CASSHNLQGCVGGYTF.

This clone showed up just once. This chain uses TRBV15 with TRBJ2-7, with TRBD1 matching over 10 bases. Trimming took 3 bases from V and 3 from J; bases not matched to a gene: 2. Per germline, CDR1 LNHNV and CDR2 YYDKDF (reference sequence). This CDR3 is 14 amino acids long. The CDR3 is CATSRRTGGYEQYF. Here the CDR3 DNA reads TGTGCCACCAGCAGGCGGACAGGGGGCTACGAGCAGTACTTC.

This chain links TRBV5-1 with TRBJ1-6, with D tentatively TRBD1 (6 bases). Deletions cut 2 bases from V and 9 bases from J, with 15 bases between. This CDR3 contains 15 residues. CDR1 and CDR2 from the germline V gene are SGHRS and YFSETQ. As DNA, the CDR3 is TGCGCCAGCAGCTTTTCCGCAGGGGAAGCTTCACCCCTCCACTTT. Translating it yields CASSFSAGEASPLHF. The variable domain in full, completed from reference TRBV5-1 and TRBJ1-6, reads KAGVTQTPRYLIKTRGQQVTLSCSPISGHRSVSWYQQTPGQGLQFLFEYFSETQRNKGNFPGRFSGRQFSNSRSEMNVSTLELGDSALYLCASSFSAGEASPLHFGNGTRLTVT.

This clone was detected a few times. The rearrangement links TRBV9 to TRBJ2-7; 7 nucleotides line up with TRBD2. With V trimmed by 3 bases and J by 7 bases, 7 bases remained unmatched. Germline CDR1 reads SGDLS; CDR2 reads YYNGEE. The CDR3 covers 13 residues. CDR3 in amino acids: CASSGGTTLEQYF. In DNA, the CDR3 is TGTGCCAGCAGCGGTGGGACTACCCTAGAGCAGTACTTC.

The rearrangement links TRBV7-9 to TRBJ2-1; 8 nucleotides line up with TRBD2. After removal of 4 bases from V and 6 bases from J, the junction contained 11 bases not matched to a gene. Germline V lookup: CDR1 SEHNR, CDR2 FQNEAQ (reference sequence). The CDR3 length is 16 residues. This CDR3 reads CASSSFKGLAVNEQFF. CDR3 coding DNA: TGTGCCAGCAGCTCTTTTAAAGGACTAGCCGTCAATGAGCAGTTCTTC.

CDR3 loop: CASSPSRGQETQYF. Here the CDR3 DNA reads TGTGCCAGCTCACCGTCAAGGGGGCAAGAGACCCAGTACTTC. V gene TRBV18 combines with J gene TRBJ2-5, with D tentatively TRBD1 (6 bases). There are 14 residues in the CDR3. With 3 bases removed from V and 2 bases from J, the gap between germline ends came to 10 bases. Germline CDR1 and CDR2: KGHSH and LQKENI.

In the case of this clone: Mismatch with germline at one junction end may stem from a read error. CDR3 residues: CASSRTLALGMNF. DNA of the CDR3: TGTGCCAGCAGTCGGACACTTGCTTTGGGGATGAACTTC. V is TRBV2 and J is TRBJ2-7, with D perhaps TRBD1 (5 bases). Germline V gives CDR1 SNHLY, CDR2 FYNNEI. This CDR3 has 13 amino acids.

J is TRBJ2-7 and V is TRBV13; 8 positions agree with TRBD2. The junction had 4 bases not matched to a gene; V was cut back by 0 bases and J by 6 bases. Germline CDR1 PRHDT, CDR2 FYEKMQ (reference sequence). CDR3 length: 14 residues. The CDR3 protein is CASSLGGLDPEQYF. As DNA, the CDR3 is TGTGCCAGCAGCTTAGGGGGACTAGATCCCGAGCAGTACTTC.

V usage is TRBV5-1 and J usage is TRBJ2-5; TRBD2 matches at 13 bases. CDR1 and CDR2 from the germline V gene are SGHRS and YFSETQ. The CDR3 runs to 17 residues. Trimming cost V 0 bases and J 6 bases; bases outside gene matches: 8. CDR3 sequence reads: CASSLGTSGGVGKTQYF. CDR3 nucleotide sequence: TGCGCCAGCAGCTTGGGGACTAGCGGGGGCGTGGGAAAGACCCAGTACTTC.

This clone showed up just once. The chain links TRBV12-5 to TRBJ1-2, with D perhaps matching TRBD1 (5 bases). CDR1 is LGHNT, CDR2 FRNRAP, per germline. Trimming removed 2 bases at V and 3 bases at J, with 28 bases between. The CDR3 spans 20 residues. CDR3 sequence (DNA): TGTGCTAGTGGTTTGCCGTGGGCGGGGACTCCTACAGCGCAATACTATGGCTACACCTTC. This encodes CASGLPWAGTPTAQYYGYTF.

CDR3 DNA: TGTGCCAGCAGTTTCGGGGGTAGCAATCAGCCCCAGCATTTT. It yields the protein CASSFGGSNQPQHF. This chain connects TRBV6-5 to TRBJ1-5; D is possibly TRBD1 (5 bases). Trimming cost V 4 bases and J 0 bases, with 7 bases left between them. The germline V gene encodes CDR1 MNHEY and CDR2 SVGAGI. The length of the CDR3 is 14 residues.

The V and J genes are TRBV4-3 and TRBJ2-2; unclear D gene. Germline CDR1 is LGHNA and CDR2 is YSLEER. CDR3 length equals 14 residues. V was shortened by 2 bases and J by 0 bases, with 4 bases between the two germline ends. The CDR3 reads CASSQRPNTGELFF. In nucleotides, the CDR3 is TGCGCCAGCAGCCAACGTCCGAACACCGGGGAGCTGTTTTTT.

This clone has a single count. The chain joins TRBV6-6 to TRBJ2-3; 8 positions match TRBD1. The junction had 6 bases not matched to a gene; V was cut back by 8 bases and J by 5 bases. Germline-derived CDR1 and CDR2 are MNHNY and SVGAGI (reference sequence). There are 13 residues in the CDR3. The CDR3 sequence is CASLGQGIDTQYF. The CDR3 DNA reads as TGTGCCAGCTTAGGACAGGGTATAGATACGCAGTATTTT.

This chain connects TRBV19 to TRBJ2-7; TRBD2 might be the D (6 bases). V lost 4 bases, J lost 4 bases, and 17 bases lay in between. The CDR3 has 15 amino acids. From germline, CDR1 is LNHDA and CDR2 SQIVND (reference sequence). Here the CDR3 DNA reads TGTGCCAGTAGTAATCAAGCGGGTAGGGTTTACGAGCAGTACTTC. It translates to CASSNQAGRVYEQYF.

The chain carries TRBV2 and TRBJ2-2; perhaps TRBD2 as D (5 bases). V shed 4 bases and J shed 7 bases, with 10 bases lying between them. Germline V gives CDR1 SNHLY, CDR2 FYNNEI. The CDR3 contains 13 residues. This CDR3 reads CASSGRGNGELFF. CDR3 nucleotide sequence: TGTGCCAGCAGTGGACGGGGTAACGGGGAGCTGTTTTTT.

The V call is TRBV4-3, the J call TRBJ1-1, with D perhaps TRBD1 (5 bases). Trimming took off 1 base at V and 10 bases at J, with 13 bases between the two ends. Germline CDR1 LGHNA, CDR2 YSLEER. This CDR3 region has 13 residues. The chain's CDR3 is CASSQGQGSTAFF. The CDR3, as DNA: TGCGCCAGCAGCCAAGGGCAGGGTAGTACAGCTTTCTTT.

In regard to this clone: Different DNA sequences within this sample yield the same CDR3. The CDR3 loop is CASSVASTDTQYF. In DNA form, the CDR3 reads TGTGCCAGCAGCGTAGCGTCCACAGATACGCAGTATTTT. The chain links TRBV9 to TRBJ2-3, with unresolved D. The CDR3 sequence is 13 residues long. Trimming stripped 0 bases from V and 2 bases from J, with 4 bases between. Looked up from germline, CDR1 is SGDLS and CDR2 is YYNGEE.

V and J are TRBV27 and TRBJ1-6; maybe TRBD1 (5 bases). The V gene lost 7 bases and the J gene lost 7 bases, with 11 bases spanning the gap. The CDR3 is 13 amino acids. Germline V gives CDR1 MNHEY, CDR2 SMNVEV (reference sequence). The CDR3 DNA reads TGTGCCAGCACTTGGGGGGGGAATTCACCCCTCCACTTT. This translates into CASTWGGNSPLHF.